Following are 9 T cell receptor beta chains from one sample sequenced in a study of CD8 T cells in ankylosing spondylitis. Regarding the study as a whole: Among TCR beta sequences, a motif of eight highly homologous variants appeared characteristic of ankylosing spondylitis blood.

TCRdb redid the calling of the 5' RACE reads with MiXCR, one entry per CDR3 protein. The table shows about 800,000 distinct CDR3 sequences, with approximately 12% occurring only once. These receptors' antigens are unknown. The sequencing input was blood, either unsorted or a sorted T cell fraction (not recorded which). The receptor source for this set is a male donor with ankylosing spondylitis.

The genes are TRBV5-1 and TRBJ2-1, with TRBD2 matching over 13 bases. The CDR3 is 17 residues long. The ends lost 2 bases at V and 2 bases at J; junction bases unmatched: 4. Germline V gives CDR1 SGHRS, CDR2 YFSETQ. Written as DNA, the CDR3 is TGCGCCAGCAGCTTAAGGACTAGCGGGAGTGCCTACAATGAGCAGTTCTTC. This encodes CASSLRTSGSAYNEQFF.

This clonotype was seen more than once but under ten times. The genes are TRBV7-2 and TRBJ2-5; D uncertain. V was shortened by 4 bases and J by 5 bases, with 11 bases between the two germline ends. The CDR3 length is 13 residues. Germline V gives CDR1 SGHTA, CDR2 FQGNSA. The DNA of the CDR3 is TGTGCCAGCAGCTATCAGCCACCGGAGACCCAGTACTTC. It specifies CASSYQPPETQYF.

The chain recombines TRBV7-9 with TRBJ1-4; 7 bases fit TRBD1. The CDR3 has 15 amino acids. V shed 5 bases and J 7 bases; nucleotides not matched to a gene: 10. Germline V gene sequence: CDR1 SEHNR, CDR2 FQNEAQ (reference sequence). Here the CDR3 reads CASSRGQAGGEKLFF. Written as DNA, the CDR3 is TGTGCCAGCAGCCGCGGACAGGCCGGCGGTGAAAAACTGTTTTTT.

This clonotype was counted only a few times. The CDR3 DNA reads as TGTGCCAGCAGCGAGACAGCGAGGGCCAACGTCCTGACTTTC. Translating gives CASSETARANVLTF. V and J are TRBV9 and TRBJ2-6; the D gene is possibly TRBD1 (5 bases). The length of the CDR3 is 14 residues. V shed 3 bases and J shed 5 bases, with 9 bases lying between them. Germline V gene sequence: CDR1 SGDLS, CDR2 YYNGEE.

This chain links TRBV20-1 with TRBJ1-2, with D unclear. Germline values: CDR1 DFQATT, CDR2 SNEGSKA (reference sequence). This CDR3 has 12 amino acids. V was trimmed by 5 bases and J by 10 bases, leaving 17 bases between them. The CDR3 loop reads CSAPQDGRIYTF. DNA of the CDR3: TGCAGTGCTCCTCAGGATGGTAGGATCTACACCTTC.

There are a few counts of this clonotype. This rearrangement joins TRBV7-3 to TRBJ2-1; D possibly matches TRBD1 or TRBD2 (6 bases each). The V and J ends lost 2 bases and 0 bases respectively, with 14 bases between them. Germline V lookup: CDR1 SGHTA, CDR2 FQGTGA. CDR3 size: 17 residues. CDR3 in amino acids: CASSLPGGFRSYNEQFF. The CDR3 bases are TGTGCCAGCAGCTTACCCGGGGGCTTCCGCTCCTACAATGAGCAGTTCTTC.

This clonotype appeared many times. The chain is built from TRBV29-1 and TRBJ2-2; D is tentatively TRBD1 or TRBD2 (5 bases each). The CDR3 consists of 13 residues. The V gene's germline CDR1 is SQVTM and CDR2 ANQGSEA. V lost 5 bases and J lost 2, with 9 bases in between. CDR3 amino acids: CSVRGGNTGELFF. CDR3 nucleotide sequence: TGCAGCGTTCGGGGCGGTAACACCGGGGAGCTGTTTTTT.

The rearrangement uses TRBV29-1 and TRBJ2-3; D gene ambiguous. The V end lost 4 bases, the J end lost 0 bases, and 11 bases lay between the germline ends. The CDR3 contains 14 residues. Germline-derived CDR1 and CDR2 are SQVTM and ANQGSEA. CDR3 protein: CSVGGPLSTDTQYF. The DNA of the CDR3 is TGCAGCGTTGGAGGACCCCTAAGCACAGATACGCAGTATTTT.

In its sample, this clonotype was seen a few times. The chain recombines TRBV18 with TRBJ1-1; D uncertain. The CDR3 spans 17 residues. Trimming stripped 1 base from V and 1 base from J, with 16 bases between. Germline V lookup: CDR1 KGHSH, CDR2 LQKENI. The CDR3 coding sequence is TGTGCCAGCTCACCACTTTATAAGACCTCCCAGAACACTGAAGCTTTCTTT. This codes for CASSPLYKTSQNTEAFF.